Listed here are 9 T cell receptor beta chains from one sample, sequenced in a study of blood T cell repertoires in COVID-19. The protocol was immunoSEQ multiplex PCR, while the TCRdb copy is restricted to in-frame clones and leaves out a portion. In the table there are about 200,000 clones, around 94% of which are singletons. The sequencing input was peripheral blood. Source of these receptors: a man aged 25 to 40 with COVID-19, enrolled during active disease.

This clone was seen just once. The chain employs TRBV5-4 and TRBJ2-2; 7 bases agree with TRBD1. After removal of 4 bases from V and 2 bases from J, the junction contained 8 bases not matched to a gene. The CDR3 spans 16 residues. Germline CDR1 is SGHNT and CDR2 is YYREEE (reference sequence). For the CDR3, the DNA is TGTGCCAGCAGCGGGAGAGGACAGGAAAACACCGGGGAGCTGTTTTTT. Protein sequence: CASSGRGQENTGELFF.

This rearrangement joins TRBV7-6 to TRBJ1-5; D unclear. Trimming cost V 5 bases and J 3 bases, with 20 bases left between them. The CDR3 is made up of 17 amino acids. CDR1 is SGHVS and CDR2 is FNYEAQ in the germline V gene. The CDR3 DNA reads TGTGCCAGCAGCATAGGGAGGCTGACGGACCTCAATCAGCCCCAGCATTTT. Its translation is CASSIGRLTDLNQPQHF.

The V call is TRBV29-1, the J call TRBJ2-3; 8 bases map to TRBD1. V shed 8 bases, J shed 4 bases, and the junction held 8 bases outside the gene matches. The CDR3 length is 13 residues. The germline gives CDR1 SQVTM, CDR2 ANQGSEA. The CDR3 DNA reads TGCAGCTCTTCGGACAGGGCCCCAGATACGCAGTATTTT. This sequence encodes CSSSDRAPDTQYF.

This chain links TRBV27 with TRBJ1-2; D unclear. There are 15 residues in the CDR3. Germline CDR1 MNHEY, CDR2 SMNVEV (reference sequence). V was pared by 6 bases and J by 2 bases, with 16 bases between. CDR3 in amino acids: CASRGMTGINYGYTF. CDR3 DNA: TGTGCCAGCAGGGGGATGACGGGGATAAACTATGGCTACACCTTC.

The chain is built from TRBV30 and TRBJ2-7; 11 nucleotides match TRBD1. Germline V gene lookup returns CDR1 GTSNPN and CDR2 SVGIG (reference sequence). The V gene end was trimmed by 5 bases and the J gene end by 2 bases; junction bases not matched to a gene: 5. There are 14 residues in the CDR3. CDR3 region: CAWDGTGGPYEQYF. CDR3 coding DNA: TGTGCCTGGGATGGGACAGGGGGGCCCTACGAGCAGTACTTC.

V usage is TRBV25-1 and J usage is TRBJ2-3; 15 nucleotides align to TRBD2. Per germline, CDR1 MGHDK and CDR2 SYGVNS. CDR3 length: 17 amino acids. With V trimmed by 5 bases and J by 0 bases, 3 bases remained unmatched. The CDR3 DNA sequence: TGTGCCAGCAGTCCAGGGACTAGCGGGGGGAGCACAGATACGCAGTATTTT. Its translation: CASSPGTSGGSTDTQYF.

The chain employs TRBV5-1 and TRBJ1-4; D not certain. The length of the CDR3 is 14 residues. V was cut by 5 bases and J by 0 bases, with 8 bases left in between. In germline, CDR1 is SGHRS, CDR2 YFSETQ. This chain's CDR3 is CASSFRATNEKLFF. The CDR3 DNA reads TGCGCCAGCAGTTTTCGGGCAACTAATGAAAAACTGTTTTTT.

The CDR3 DNA follows: TGTGCCAGCAGTGAAGCGCTCGGTCGTGGAGCCAAAAACATTCAGTACTTC. Translation gives CASSEALGRGAKNIQYF. The chain joins TRBV6-1 to TRBJ2-4; D uncertain. CDR3 length: 17 amino acids. Between the trimmed V and J ends, which lost 0 bases and 0 bases, there was a span of 12 bases. Germline V lookup: CDR1 MNHNS, CDR2 SASEGT.

The CDR3 nucleotides read TGTGCCAGCAGCTCACAAATGGACAGGGTCTTTAGGAATGGCTACACCTTC. It is translated as CASSSQMDRVFRNGYTF. The genes are TRBV7-2 and TRBJ1-2, with 8 bases identical to TRBD1. Germline values: CDR1 SGHTA, CDR2 FQGNSA. V lost 4 bases, J lost 6 bases, and 16 bases stayed unmatched. The CDR3 length is 17 residues. Complete variable domain (other parts from reference TRBV7-2 and TRBJ1-2): GAGVSQSPSNKVTEKGKDVELRCDPISGHTALYWYRQSLGQGLEFLIYFQGNSAPDKSGLPSDRFSAERTGGSVSTLTIQRTQQEDSAVYLCASSSQMDRVFRNGYTFGSGTRLTVV.